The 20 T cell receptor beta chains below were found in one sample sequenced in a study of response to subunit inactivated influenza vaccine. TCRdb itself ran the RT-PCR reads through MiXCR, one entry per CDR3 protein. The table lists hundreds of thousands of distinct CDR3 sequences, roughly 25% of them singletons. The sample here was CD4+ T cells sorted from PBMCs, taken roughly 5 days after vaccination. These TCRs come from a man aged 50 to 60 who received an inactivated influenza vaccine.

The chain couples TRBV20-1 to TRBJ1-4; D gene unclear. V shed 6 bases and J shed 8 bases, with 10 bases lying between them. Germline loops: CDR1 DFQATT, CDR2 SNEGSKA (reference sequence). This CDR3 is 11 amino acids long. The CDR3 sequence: CSAPSREKLFF. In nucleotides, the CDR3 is TGCAGTGCCCCAAGCAGGGAAAAACTGTTTTTT.

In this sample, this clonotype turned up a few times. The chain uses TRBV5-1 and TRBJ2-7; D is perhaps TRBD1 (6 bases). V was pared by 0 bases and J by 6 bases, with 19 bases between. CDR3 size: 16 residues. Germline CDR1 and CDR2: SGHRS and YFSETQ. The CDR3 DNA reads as TGCGCCAGCAGCTTGGGGCCAGGGGCCCTATCGTCCGAGCAGTACTTC. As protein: CASSLGPGALSSEQYF.

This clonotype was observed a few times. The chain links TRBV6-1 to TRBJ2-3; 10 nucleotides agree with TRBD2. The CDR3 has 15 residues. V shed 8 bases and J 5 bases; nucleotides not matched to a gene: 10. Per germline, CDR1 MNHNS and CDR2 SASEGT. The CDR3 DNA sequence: TGTGCCAGCTCGGAGCGGGAGGGCCGGAAAGATACGCAGTATTTT. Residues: CASSEREGRKDTQYF.

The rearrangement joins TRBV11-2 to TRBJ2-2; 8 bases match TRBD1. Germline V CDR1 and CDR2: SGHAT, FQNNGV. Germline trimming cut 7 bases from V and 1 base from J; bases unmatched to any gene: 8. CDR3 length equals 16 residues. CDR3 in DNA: TGTGCCAGCAAGGGATCCGGGACAGGGAACACCGGGGAGCTGTTTTTT. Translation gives CASKGSGTGNTGELFF.

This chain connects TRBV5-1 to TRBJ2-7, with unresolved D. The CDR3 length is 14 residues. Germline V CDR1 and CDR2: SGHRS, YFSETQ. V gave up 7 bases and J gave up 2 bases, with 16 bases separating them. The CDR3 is CASCTTDAPYEQYF. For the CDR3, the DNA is TGCGCCAGCTGCACCACGGACGCACCCTACGAGCAGTACTTC.

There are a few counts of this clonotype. The CDR3 bases are TGTGCCAGCAGTACCGGGACGGAGAATTCACCCCTCCACTTT. This gives the protein CASSTGTENSPLHF. J is TRBJ1-6 and V is TRBV12-3 or TRBV12-4, with TRBD1 as a possible D gene (5 bases). V gave up 5 bases and J gave up 7 bases, with 12 bases separating them. This CDR3 comprises 14 residues.

CDR3: CASSLGKLYNEQFF. In nucleotides, the CDR3 is TGCGCCAGCAGCTTGGGCAAACTCTACAATGAGCAGTTCTTC. V is TRBV5-1 and J is TRBJ2-1; D call uncertain. The CDR3 spans 14 residues. Germline CDR1 SGHRS, CDR2 YFSETQ. Trimming took off 0 bases at V and 3 bases at J, with 7 bases between the two ends.

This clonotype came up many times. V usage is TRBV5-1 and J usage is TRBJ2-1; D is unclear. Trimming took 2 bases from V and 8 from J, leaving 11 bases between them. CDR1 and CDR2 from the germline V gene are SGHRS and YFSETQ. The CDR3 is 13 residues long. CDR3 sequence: CASSLTVGDEQFF. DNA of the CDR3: TGCGCCAGCAGCTTAACCGTTGGGGATGAGCAGTTCTTC.

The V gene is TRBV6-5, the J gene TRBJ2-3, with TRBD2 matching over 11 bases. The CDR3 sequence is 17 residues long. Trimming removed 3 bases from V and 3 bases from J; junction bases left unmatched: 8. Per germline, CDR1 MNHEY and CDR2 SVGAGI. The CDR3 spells CASSYGGLAGRTDTQYF. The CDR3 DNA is TGTGCCAGCAGTTATGGAGGACTAGCGGGCCGGACAGATACGCAGTATTTT.

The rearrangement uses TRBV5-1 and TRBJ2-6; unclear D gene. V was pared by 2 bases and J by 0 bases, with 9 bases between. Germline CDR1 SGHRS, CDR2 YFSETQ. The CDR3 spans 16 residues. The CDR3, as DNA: TGCGCCAGCAGCTTTGGACCGACCTCTGGGGCCAACGTCCTGACTTTC. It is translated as CASSFGPTSGANVLTF.

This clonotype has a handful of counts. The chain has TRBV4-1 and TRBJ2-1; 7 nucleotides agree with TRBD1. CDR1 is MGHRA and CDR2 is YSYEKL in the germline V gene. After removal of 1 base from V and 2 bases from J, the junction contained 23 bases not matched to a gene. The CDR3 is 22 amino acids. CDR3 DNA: TGCGCCAGCAGCCAAGGCGTCGGTGGTAGGGGGCGTCGGAATGGGACCTACAATGAGCAGTTCTTC. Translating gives CASSQGVGGRGRRNGTYNEQFF.

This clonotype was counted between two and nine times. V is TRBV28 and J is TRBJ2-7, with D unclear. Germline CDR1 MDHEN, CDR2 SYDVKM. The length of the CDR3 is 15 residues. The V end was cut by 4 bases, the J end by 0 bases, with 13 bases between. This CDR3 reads CASSSPGGSSYEQYF. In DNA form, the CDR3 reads TGTGCCAGCAGTTCCCCAGGCGGTAGCTCCTACGAGCAGTACTTC.

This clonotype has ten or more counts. The CDR3 spells CASSLTGTGSYEQYF. DNA for the CDR3: TGCGCCAGCAGCTTGACAGGGACAGGGTCCTACGAGCAGTACTTC. The chain couples TRBV5-1 to TRBJ2-7; 9 positions agree with TRBD1. The V gene's germline CDR1 is SGHRS and CDR2 YFSETQ. CDR3 length equals 15 residues. V was pared by 1 base and J by 1 base, with 3 bases of the junction left unmatched.

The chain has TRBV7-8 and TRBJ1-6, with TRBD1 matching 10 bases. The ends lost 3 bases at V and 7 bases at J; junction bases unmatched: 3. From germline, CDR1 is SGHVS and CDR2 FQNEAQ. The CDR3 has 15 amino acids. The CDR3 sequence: CASSLSGQGNSPLHF. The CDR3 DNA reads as TGTGCCAGCAGCTTGTCGGGACAGGGGAATTCACCCCTCCACTTT.

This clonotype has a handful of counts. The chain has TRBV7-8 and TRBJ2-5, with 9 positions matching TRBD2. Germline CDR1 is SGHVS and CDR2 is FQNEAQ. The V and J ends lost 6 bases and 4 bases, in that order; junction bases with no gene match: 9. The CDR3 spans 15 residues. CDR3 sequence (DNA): TGTGCCAGCAGGAGAGGCGGGGGGGCTGGAGAGACCCAGTACTTC. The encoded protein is CASRRGGGAGETQYF.

The CDR3 coding sequence is TGTGCCAGCAGCCAAGATGGGCCAGCTATCTATGGCTACACCTTC. This sequence encodes CASSQDGPAIYGYTF. V is TRBV4-2 and J is TRBJ1-2; no firm D call. From germline, CDR1 is LGHNA and CDR2 YNFKEQ. Between the trimmed V and J ends, which lost 0 bases and 4 bases, there was a span of 12 bases. The CDR3 loop spans 15 amino acids.

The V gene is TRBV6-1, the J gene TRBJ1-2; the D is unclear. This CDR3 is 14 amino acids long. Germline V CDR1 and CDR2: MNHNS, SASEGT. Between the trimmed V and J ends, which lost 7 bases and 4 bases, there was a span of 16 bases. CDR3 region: CASKPRDALYGYTF. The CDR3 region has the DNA TGTGCCAGCAAACCACGCGACGCTCTCTATGGCTACACCTTC.

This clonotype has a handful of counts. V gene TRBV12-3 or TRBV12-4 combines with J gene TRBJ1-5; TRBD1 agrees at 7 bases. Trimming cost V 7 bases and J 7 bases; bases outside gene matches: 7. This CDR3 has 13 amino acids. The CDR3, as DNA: TGTGCCAGCACCCCAGGGGGGGAGCAGCCCCAGCATTTT. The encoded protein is CASTPGGEQPQHF.

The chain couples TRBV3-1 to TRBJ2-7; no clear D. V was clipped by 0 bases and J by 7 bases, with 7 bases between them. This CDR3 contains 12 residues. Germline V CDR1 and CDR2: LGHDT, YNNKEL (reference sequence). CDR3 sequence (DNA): TGTGCCAGCAGCCAAGAGGGGTGGGAGCAGTACTTC. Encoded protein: CASSQEGWEQYF.

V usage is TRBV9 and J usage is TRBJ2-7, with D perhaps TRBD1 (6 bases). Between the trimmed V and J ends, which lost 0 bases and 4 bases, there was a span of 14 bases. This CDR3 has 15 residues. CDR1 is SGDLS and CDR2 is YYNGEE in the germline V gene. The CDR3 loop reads CASSVAADTGYEQYF. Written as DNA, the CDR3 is TGTGCCAGCAGCGTAGCAGCGGATACAGGGTACGAGCAGTACTTC.